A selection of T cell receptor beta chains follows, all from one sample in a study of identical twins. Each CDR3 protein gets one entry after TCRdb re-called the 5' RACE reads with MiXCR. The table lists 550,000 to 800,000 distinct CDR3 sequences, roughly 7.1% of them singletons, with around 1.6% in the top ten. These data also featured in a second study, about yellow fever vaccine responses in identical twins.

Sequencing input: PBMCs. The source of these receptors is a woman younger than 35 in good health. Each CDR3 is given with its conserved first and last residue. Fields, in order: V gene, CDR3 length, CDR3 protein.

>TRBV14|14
CASSPGGGPYEQYF
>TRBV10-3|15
CAITPTSGSVFEQYF
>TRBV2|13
CASSETDGKKQFF
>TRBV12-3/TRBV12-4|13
CASIAGGPDTQYF
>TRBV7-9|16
CASSLRRDRSPHGYTF
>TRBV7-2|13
CASSQQWGRTQYF
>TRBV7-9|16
CASSRPGLATNNEQFF
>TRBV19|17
CASSPAKRRQVDTEAFF
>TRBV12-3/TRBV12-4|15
CASRTIAGETGELFF
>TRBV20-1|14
CSARHGGAQETQYF
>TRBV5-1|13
CASSLSTRDEQFF
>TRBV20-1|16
CSARGAPGQGHDEQYF
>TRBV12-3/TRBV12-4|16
CASRPAGTANTGELFF
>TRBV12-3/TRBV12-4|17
CASSTLRGGAGANVLTF
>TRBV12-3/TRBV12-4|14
CASSLSGKGETQYF
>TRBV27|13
CASSLGWWDEQFF
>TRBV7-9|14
CASSPGTGDGELFF
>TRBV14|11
CASSQGIEQFF
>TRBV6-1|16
CASTTPKGGPYNEQFF
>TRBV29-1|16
CSVERGPGYSTDTQYF
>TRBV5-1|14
CASSILAASYEQYF
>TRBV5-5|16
CASSLVPGENTGELFF
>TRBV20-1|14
CSATERGPSYEQFF
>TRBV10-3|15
CAISDWGQGVTEAFF
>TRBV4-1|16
CASSQVSGRELYGYTF
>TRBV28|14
CASSSYGSSYEQYF
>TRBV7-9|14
CASSLVGGRGEQFF
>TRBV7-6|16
CASSPGQGARFTEAFF
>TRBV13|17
CASSSSSGRTNYNEQFF
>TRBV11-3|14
CASSPSRGSETQYF
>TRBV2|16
CASSEWGQGSLETQYF
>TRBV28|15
CASSLPNREPYEQYF
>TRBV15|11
CATSRGNEQFF
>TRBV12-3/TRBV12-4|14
CASSFRDGIQPQHF
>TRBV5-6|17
CASSPGSLGYSGNEQFF
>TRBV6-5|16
CASSYGQGKAPREQFF
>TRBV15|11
CATGQGTEQYF
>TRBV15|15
CATSTGTVQDQPQHF